Below, 25 T cell receptor beta chains from the same sample are listed, as sequenced in a study of metastatic and nonmetastatic thyroid tumors. The entire patient cohort was treatment-naive prior to thyroid surgery. With MiXCR, TCRdb reprocessed the PCR reads. The table lists roughly 15,000 clones, 25% of them singletons, with around 9.9% in the top ten. The sample consisted of tumor tissue. The receptors shown here come from a female donor with papillary thyroid cancer or a benign thyroid nodule (not recorded which). Some clones in this sample may be carry-over from other donors' samples.

This clone was counted only a few times. The chain links TRBV2 to TRBJ2-5; unclear D gene. The CDR3 is made up of 12 amino acids. Germline CDR1 SNHLY, CDR2 FYNNEI. V lost 3 bases and J 4 bases, leaving 6 bases between the germline ends. The chain's CDR3 is CASSDLLETQYF. The CDR3 DNA reads as TGTGCCAGCAGTGATTTATTAGAGACCCAGTACTTC. The full variable domain, rest sourced from reference TRBV2 and TRBJ2-5, is EPEVTQTPSHQVTQMGQEVILRCVPISNHLYFYWYRQILGQKVEFLVSFYNNEISEKSEIFDDQFSVERPDGSNFTLKIRSTKLEDSAMYFCASSDLLETQYFGPGTRLLVL.

By frequency in the sample, this clone is medium-sized. J is TRBJ2-1 and V is TRBV6-1; 9 bases are a match to TRBD2. From germline, CDR1 is MNHNS and CDR2 SASEGT. This CDR3 is 16 amino acids long. With V trimmed by 8 bases and J by 0 bases, 8 bases remained unmatched. CDR3 DNA: TGTGCCAGCTCACTAGCGGGTGCGGGCTCCTACAATGAGCAGTTCTTC. Translated: CASSLAGAGSYNEQFF.

This clone was recorded at least ten times. J is TRBJ1-2 and V is TRBV7-2, with 11 bases that match TRBD1. From germline, CDR1 is SGHTA and CDR2 FQGNSA. Trimming at V came to 4 bases and at J to 6 bases, leaving 7 bases not matched to a gene. The CDR3 is made up of 15 amino acids. The CDR3 coding sequence is TGTGCCAGCAGCTCCTTCCCGGGACAGGGGGATGGCTACACCTTC. Encoded protein: CASSSFPGQGDGYTF.

For this clone: The junction does not match germline at one end; this may be a read error. V is TRBV30 and J is TRBJ1-2, with a tentative D call TRBD1 (5 bases). The germline V gene has CDR1 GTSNPN and CDR2 SVGIG (reference sequence). The CDR3 length is 12 residues. The DNA of the CDR3 is TGTGCCTGGACCCCTGGGCAGGGAAGGGCCATCTTC. Translation: CAWTPGQGRAIF. The full variable domain, completed using reference TRBV30 and TRBJ1-2, is SQTIHQWPATLVQPVGSPLSLECTVEGTSNPNLYWYRQAAGRGLQLLFYSVGIGQISSEVPQNLSASRPQDRQFILSSKKLLLSDSGFYLCAWTPGQGRAIFGSGTRLTVV.

This clone was counted ten times or more. V usage is TRBV12-3 or TRBV12-4 and J usage is TRBJ1-5; no reliable D call. The CDR3 totals 13 residues. Trimming cost V 8 bases and J 7 bases, with 15 bases left between them. The CDR3 region is CASGQGEGQPQHF. The CDR3 coding sequence is TGTGCCAGCGGCCAAGGAGAGGGCCAGCCCCAGCATTTT.

This clone was seen repeatedly, ten times or more. V and J are TRBV5-4 and TRBJ2-1; TRBD2 matches at 8 bases. Germline CDR1 and CDR2: SGHNT and YYREEE (reference sequence). After removal of 1 base from V and 5 bases from J, the junction contained 5 bases not matched to a gene. This CDR3 region has 15 residues. CDR3 sequence (DNA): TGTGCCAGCAGCTTGCTACTAGCGGTAAACAATGAGCAGTTCTTC. This gives the protein CASSLLLAVNNEQFF.

The V and J genes are TRBV7-2 and TRBJ2-7; 9 positions agree with TRBD1. V shed 3 bases, J shed 2 bases, and the junction held 5 bases outside the gene matches. Germline V lookup: CDR1 SGHTA, CDR2 FQGNSA. This CDR3 is built from 15 residues. CDR3 DNA sequence: TGTGCCAGCAGCTTTGACCGGGACAGGGCCTACGAGCAGTACTTC. It specifies CASSFDRDRAYEQYF.

This clone is labeled medium-sized. The rearrangement joins TRBV7-3 to TRBJ1-6; D is unresolved. Germline loops: CDR1 SGHTA, CDR2 FQGTGA. The germline V and J ends were trimmed by 2 bases and 10 bases, with 12 bases remaining between them. The CDR3 loop spans 14 amino acids. The CDR3: CASSLGGFGSPLHF. CDR3 bases: TGTGCCAGCAGCTTAGGAGGGTTTGGCTCACCCCTCCACTTT.

This clone was counted between two and nine times. One end of the junction is discordant with germline, which a read error may explain. The rearrangement links TRBV6-1 to TRBJ1-2; TRBD1 matches at 7 bases. Germline CDR1 MNHNS, CDR2 SASEGT. The CDR3 length is 12 residues. CDR3 residues: CASSDPDRTYTF. The CDR3 DNA is TGTGCTAGCAGTGACCCGGACAGGACCTACACCTTC.

The chain uses TRBV20-1 and TRBJ2-1, with TRBD2 matching 8 bases. The J segment lost 8 bases and the V segment lost 5 bases, leaving 14 bases of the junction unmatched. The CDR3 has 15 residues. Germline V gene sequence: CDR1 DFQATT, CDR2 SNEGSKA (reference sequence). The CDR3 loop is CSAQAGGEPSHEQFF. CDR3 nucleotides: TGCAGTGCTCAGGCGGGGGGCGAGCCGAGCCATGAGCAGTTCTTC.

By sample fraction, this clone is medium-sized. V usage is TRBV12-5 and J usage is TRBJ2-2, with D hard to call. V lost 6 bases, J lost 1 base, and 3 bases lay in between. This CDR3 region has 12 residues. Germline CDR1 LGHNT, CDR2 FRNRAP. Here the CDR3 reads CASGRNTGELFF. The CDR3 DNA reads TGTGCTAGTGGCCGGAACACCGGGGAGCTGTTTTTT.

The sample holds a few counts of this clone. The chain carries TRBV6-5 and TRBJ2-1; 7 nucleotides match TRBD2. Per germline, CDR1 MNHEY and CDR2 SVGAGI. V dropped 6 bases and J dropped 5; count of bases not matched to a gene: 10. There are 15 residues in the CDR3. CDR3 protein: CASRLPGGSNNEQFF. The CDR3 bases are TGTGCCAGCAGGTTACCGGGGGGAAGCAACAATGAGCAGTTCTTC.

This chain joins TRBV7-2 and TRBJ1-2; D possibly corresponds to TRBD1 (5 bases). CDR3 length: 14 amino acids. Per germline, CDR1 SGHTA and CDR2 FQGNSA. Trimming stripped 3 bases from V and 6 bases from J, with 14 bases between. The CDR3 spells CASSLAGHTDGYTF. DNA of the CDR3: TGTGCCAGCAGCTTGGCGGGGCACACTGATGGCTACACCTTC.

The table lists this clone with a few counts. The genes are TRBV15 and TRBJ2-3, with unresolved D. The V gene lost 4 bases and the J gene lost 0 bases, with 2 bases spanning the gap. Germline CDR1 LNHNV, CDR2 YYDKDF (reference sequence). The CDR3 has 12 amino acids. CDR3 DNA sequence: TGTGCCACCAGCATTAGCACAGATACGCAGTATTTT. Its protein is CATSISTDTQYF.

As DNA, the CDR3 is TGCAGTGCTACCACGACAGGGGTGGAAAGTCAGCCCCAGCATTTT. Its translation: CSATTTGVESQPQHF. V gene TRBV20-1 combines with J gene TRBJ1-5; 8 nucleotides match TRBD1. The CDR3 sequence is 15 residues long. J was trimmed by 6 bases and V by 4 bases; bases with no gene match: 11. Germline V gene data show CDR1 as DFQATT and CDR2 as SNEGSKA (reference sequence).

The chain has TRBV5-1 and TRBJ1-2; D possibly corresponds to TRBD1 (5 bases). This CDR3 region has 15 residues. Germline V gene sequence: CDR1 SGHRS, CDR2 YFSETQ. Trimming pared 4 bases from V and 7 bases from J, leaving 20 bases between. This chain's CDR3 is CASSRGGFDGGGYTF. In nucleotides, the CDR3 is TGCGCCAGCAGCCGGGGGGGTTTCGATGGTGGTGGCTACACCTTC.

By frequency in the sample, this clone is medium-sized (0.01 to 0.1%). This sequence joins TRBV6-5 and TRBJ2-1; 7 positions agree with TRBD2. Germline V gives CDR1 MNHEY, CDR2 SVGAGI. The CDR3 totals 16 residues. V lost 2 bases and J lost 2; bases outside the gene matches: 6. CDR3 amino acids: CASSYAGLAAYNEQFF. CDR3 bases: TGTGCCAGCAGTTACGCCGGGCTAGCGGCCTACAATGAGCAGTTCTTC.

As to this clone: Its ends do not fully match the called genes, so a read error is possible. CDR3 DNA: TGTGCCAGTAGTTTGAAGAAGCAGGCGACCTACGAGCAGTACTTC. Translating gives CASSLKKQATYEQYF. The V and J genes are TRBV28 and TRBJ2-7; D not certain. This CDR3 comprises 15 residues. Germline V gives CDR1 MDHEN, CDR2 SYDVKM.

This clone occurred a few times. The V and J genes are TRBV28 and TRBJ2-7; D unclear. Trimming removed 6 bases at V and 4 bases at J, with 13 bases between. This CDR3 contains 13 residues. Germline V gene sequence: CDR1 MDHEN, CDR2 SYDVKM. The CDR3 nucleotides are TGTGCCAGCAGCCCCCTCTCCGGTTACGAGCAGTACTTC. Residues: CASSPLSGYEQYF.

Comment on this clone: A single base separates this from a much larger clone, so it may be a read error. CDR3 region: CVSSVGWGSGRRWETQYF. CDR3 bases: TGTGTCAGCAGCGTAGGGTGGGGTAGCGGGAGGAGGTGGGAGACCCAGTACTTC. The rearrangement links TRBV9 to TRBJ2-5; 10 bases match TRBD2. Germline-derived CDR1 and CDR2 are SGDLS and YYNGEE. This CDR3 spans 18 amino acids.

By frequency in the sample, this clone is medium-sized. Other DNA sequences in this specimen translate into the identical CDR3. The gene calls are TRBV30 and TRBJ2-2; D remains unclear. The CDR3 is 13 residues long. Germline values: CDR1 GTSNPN, CDR2 SVGIG (reference sequence). V was cut by 3 bases and J by 1 base, with 6 bases left in between. The CDR3 region has the DNA TGTGCCTGGAGATTGGGGAACACCGGGGAGCTGTTTTTT. The encoded protein is CAWRLGNTGELFF.

The CDR3 DNA is TGTGCCAGCGAGTTCAGCGGGGGGTCCGGGGAGCTGTTTTTT. It encodes CASEFSGGSGELFF. The rearrangement links TRBV4-2 to TRBJ2-2, with 9 bases aligning to TRBD2. Trimming at V came to 8 bases and at J to 6 bases, leaving 7 bases not matched to a gene. The CDR3 contains 14 residues. The germline gives CDR1 LGHNA, CDR2 YNFKEQ.

J is TRBJ2-7 and V is TRBV20-1, with TRBD2 matching over 8 bases. V trimming: 1 base; J trimming: 3 bases; junction bases outside the gene matches: 5. From germline, CDR1 is DFQATT and CDR2 SNEGSKA (reference sequence). The length of the CDR3 is 14 residues. DNA of the CDR3: TGCAGTGCTAGAGCTGGACTAGCTCTCTACGAGCAGTACTTC. Translation gives CSARAGLALYEQYF.

In its sample, this clone is medium-sized (0.01 to 0.1%). This chain links TRBV6-1 with TRBJ1-1, with no clear D. Germline V gives CDR1 MNHNS, CDR2 SASEGT. Trimming took 9 bases from V and 4 from J, leaving 12 bases between them. This CDR3 comprises 12 residues. This chain's CDR3 is CASTREGTEAFF. The DNA for the CDR3 is TGTGCCAGTACAAGGGAGGGCACTGAAGCTTTCTTT.

This clone is labeled medium-sized. This rearrangement joins TRBV28 to TRBJ2-1, with D perhaps TRBD1 (5 bases). Germline CDR1 is MDHEN and CDR2 is SYDVKM. This CDR3 has 15 amino acids. V was shortened by 2 bases and J by 5 bases, with 13 bases between the two germline ends. The CDR3 is CASSLPLTGNNEQFF. The CDR3 DNA is TGTGCCAGCAGTTTACCCCTTACAGGAAACAATGAGCAGTTCTTC.